These T cell receptor beta chains were read from a single sample in a study of cytomegalovirus exposure and HLA in healthy donors. Repertoires were generated with immunoSEQ multiplex PCR, while TCRdb's copy carries only in-frame clones and drops some. The sample has around 86,000 clones, about 93% seen once. The sequenced material came from PBMCs. The receptors were sampled from a woman under 40 in good health and CMV-seropositive. CDR3s include the opening cysteine and the closing phenylalanine or tryptophan. The D gene is left open where the match is weak. Clone size, where shown, is once, few, many, or a class for clones that have expanded.

j_call | v_call | d_call | clone_size | cdr3_nt | cdr3_aa
TRBJ1-1 | TRBV5-1 | TRBD1 | . | TGCGCCAGCAGCTTGGAACAGGGGGCCGCTTTCTTT | CASSLEQGAAFF
TRBJ1-2 | TRBV10-2 | TRBD1 | . | TGCGCCAGCAGCAAAACCGGGACAGGGCCTTATGGCTACACCTTC | CASSKTGTGPYGYTF
TRBJ2-1 | TRBV19 | . | once | TGTGCCAGTAAGAAACAGCCGAGCTCCTACAATGAGCAGTTCTTC | CASKKQPSSYNEQFF
TRBJ1-1 | TRBV5-1 | TRBD1 | . | TGCGCCAGCAGCTCCCGGACAGGGGCGAACACTGAAGCTTTCTTT | CASSSRTGANTEAFF
TRBJ1-2 | TRBV19 | . | . | TGTGCCAGTAGCCGAAGACAGTTCAACTATGGCTACACCTTC | CASSRRQFNYGYTF
TRBJ2-7 | TRBV9 | . | . | TGTGCCAGCAGCTCGACTCCCAGCGAAAGCTACGAGCAGTACTTC | CASSSTPSESYEQYF
TRBJ2-7 | TRBV7-8 | TRBD2 | . | TGTGCCAGCAGCTTCGGACTAGCGAGCCCCTACGAGCAGTACTTC | CASSFGLASPYEQYF
TRBJ2-1 | TRBV7-2 | TRBD2 | . | TGTGCCAGCAGCTTAGCAGCGGGGTCTTACAATGAGCAGTTCTTC | CASSLAAGSYNEQFF
TRBJ2-1 | TRBV5-6 | . | . | TGTGCCAGCAGCTTTGCGTGGAGGAATGAGCAGTTCTTC | CASSFAWRNEQFF
TRBJ2-3 | TRBV7-6 | TRBD2 | . | TGTGCCAGCAGCCCGTACGGCGGGAGATCCACAGATACGCAGTATTTT | CASSPYGGRSTDTQYF
TRBJ2-3 | TRBV7-2 | . | . | TGTGCCAGCAGCTCAGGAACGAGGGCTAGCACAGATACGCAGTATTTT | CASSSGTRASTDTQYF
TRBJ1-2 | TRBV7-2 | TRBD1 | medium-sized | TGTGCCAGCAGCCCAGAGCTGGGGACAGGATCACTAGGTGGCTACACCTTC | CASSPELGTGSLGGYTF
TRBJ2-1 | TRBV5-1 | TRBD2 | few | TGCGCCAGCACCTGGACTAGCGGAAGCAATGAGCAGTTCTTC | CASTWTSGSNEQFF
TRBJ2-3 | TRBV5-4 | TRBD2 | . | TGTGCCAGCAGCGAGACTAGCGGGGTGGGGGATACGCAGTATTTT | CASSETSGVGDTQYF
TRBJ2-7 | TRBV5-4 | TRBD2 | . | TGTGCCAGCAGCCCGGGACTAGGGGCCTACGAGCAGTACTTC | CASSPGLGAYEQYF
TRBJ1-1 | TRBV30 | . | . | TGTGCCTGGACTACCAGGGAACGGTGGACTGAAGCTTTCTTT | CAWTTRERWTEAFF
TRBJ1-5 | TRBV5-6 | TRBD1 | . | TGTGCCAGCAGCTCCGGGACAGGGCATCAGCCCCAGCATTTT | CASSSGTGHQPQHF
TRBJ1-2 | TRBV15 | TRBD1 | . | TGTGCCACCAGCCTCGGCGGGACAGACCTCGATACGAGGGACGGCTACACCTTC | CATSLGGTDLDTRDGYTF
TRBJ1-1 | TRBV2 | . | . | TGTGCCAGCAGTGAGGCGGACAGAGCGACTTTCTTT | CASSEADRATFF
TRBJ2-1 | TRBV6-6 | . | . | TGTGCCAGCAGTTACTCGACGGGAAACAATGAGCAGTTCTTC | CASSYSTGNNEQFF
TRBJ2-7 | TRBV27 | . | . | TGTGCCAGCGGTCCGGGAGAACGGTCCTACGAGCAGTACTTC | CASGPGERSYEQYF
TRBJ2-5 | TRBV28 | . | . | TGTGCCAGCTCACGGGGAGGATACGGCGAATCCATAGGAGAGACCCAGTACTTC | CASSRGGYGESIGETQYF
TRBJ1-4 | TRBV30 | . | . | TGTGCCTGGACACTACAAGGAGAAAAACTGTTTTTT | CAWTLQGEKLFF
TRBJ2-5 | TRBV5-4 | . | . | TGTGCCAGCAGCTCCACTGGGCTGGGGGGTTACCAAGAGACCCAGTACTTC | CASSSTGLGGYQETQYF
TRBJ1-1 | TRBV18 | . | . | TGTGCCAGCTCACCCACATACAGAACCGCTGAAGCTTTCTTT | CASSPTYRTAEAFF
TRBJ1-2 | TRBV29-1 | . | . | TGCAGCGTTGTCGGAGGGGTGGCTAACTATGGCTACACCTTC | CSVVGGVANYGYTF
TRBJ2-7 | TRBV19 | TRBD1 | . | TGTGCCAGTAGTCCACAGGGGGCTGGCTACGAGCAGTACTTC | CASSPQGAGYEQYF
TRBJ2-1 | TRBV28 | TRBD2 | . | TGTGCCAGCAGCTCTAGCGGGGCGGGCAGAAATGAGCAGTTCTTC | CASSSSGAGRNEQFF
TRBJ2-1 | TRBV28 | . | . | TGTGCCAGCAGTACGAGGGCTCGGCAGTTCTTC | CASSTRARQFF
TRBJ2-7 | TRBV4-2 | . | . | TGTGCCAGCAGCCAAGATTGGGGGCAGACCCTCTCCTACGAGCAGTACTTC | CASSQDWGQTLSYEQYF
TRBJ2-7 | TRBV27 | TRBD1 | . | TGTGCCAGCAGTTTATCGAGGAAAGGGAGGATGGACAGGGGAAATACCTACGAGCAGTACTTC | CASSLSRKGRMDRGNTYEQYF
TRBJ1-2 | TRBV20-1 | . | once | TGCAGTGCTAGAGGTCCGTATGGCTACACCTTC | CSARGPYGYTF